These 15 T cell receptor beta chains were all obtained from the same sample, sequenced in a study of CD8+ T cells in alopecia areata. cDNA reverse transcribed from extracted RNA served as the sequencing template. Sequenced by immunoSEQ multiplex PCR; TCRdb stores in-frame clones only, minus some. The sample lists 150,000 to 200,000 clones, approximately 67% seen once, with roughly 1.3% in the top ten. Noted treatment: oral pan-JAK inhibitor, 5-10 mg twice daily. The sequences come from CD4+ T cells sorted from blood, collected between weeks 49 and 50, from a patient treated with tofacitinib. The receptor set was obtained from a human donor with alopecia areata.

The chain combines TRBV9 with TRBJ2-7; TRBD2 matches 14 bases. J gave up 2 bases and V 0 bases, and 7 bases lay outside the gene matches. Germline CDR1 and CDR2: SGDLS and YYNGEE. This CDR3 has 18 residues. CDR3 amino acids: CASSVGTSGGLSAYEQYF. Here the CDR3 DNA reads TGTGCCAGCAGCGTAGGGACTAGCGGGGGGCTGAGCGCCTACGAGCAGTACTTC.

The V and J genes are TRBV27 and TRBJ1-2; D is ambiguous. V lost 5 bases, J lost 0 bases, and 13 bases lay in between. The CDR3 length is 15 residues. The germline V gene encodes CDR1 MNHEY and CDR2 SMNVEV (reference sequence). The CDR3 protein is CASSTRDGSNYGYTF. The DNA for the CDR3 is TGTGCCAGCAGTACCCGAGACGGCTCTAACTATGGCTACACCTTC.

V and J are TRBV7-9 and TRBJ1-2, with 7 positions matching TRBD1. The CDR3 sequence is 13 residues long. With 4 bases clipped from V and 3 bases from J, the junction kept 2 bases outside the gene matches. Germline lookup yields CDR1 SEHNR and CDR2 FQNEAQ (reference sequence). CDR3: CASSSGGDYGYTF. The CDR3 nucleotides are TGTGCCAGCAGCTCAGGGGGGGACTATGGCTACACCTTC.

This clone was observed a few times. The chain employs TRBV30 and TRBJ1-5; maybe TRBD1 (5 bases). Germline values: CDR1 GTSNPN, CDR2 SVGIG (reference sequence). With 0 bases removed from V and 7 bases from J, the gap between germline ends came to 16 bases. This CDR3 is 15 amino acids long. The CDR3 sequence is CAWSVRGGARQPQHF. In nucleotides, the CDR3 is TGTGCCTGGAGTGTACGGGGGGGTGCCCGGCAGCCCCAGCATTTT.

This clone was seen once. J is TRBJ2-7 and V is TRBV5-1; 8 positions match TRBD1. The CDR3 has 16 residues. CDR1 is SGHRS, CDR2 YFSETQ, per germline. The J segment lost 0 bases and the V segment lost 1 base, leaving 6 bases of the junction unmatched. The CDR3: CASSLTLQGDSYEQYF. DNA for the CDR3: TGCGCCAGCAGCTTGACCTTACAGGGGGACTCCTACGAGCAGTACTTC.

The chain is built from TRBV6-5 and TRBJ2-1; D is perhaps TRBD1 (5 bases). The CDR3 has 11 residues. The V gene's germline CDR1 is MNHEY and CDR2 SVGAGI. With 6 bases removed from V and 9 bases from J, the gap between germline ends came to 9 bases. The CDR3 here is CASRQGGEQFF. CDR3 nucleotides: TGTGCCAGCAGGCAGGGTGGTGAGCAGTTCTTC.

The rearrangement links TRBV29-1 to TRBJ2-1; 8 bases are shared with TRBD1. V shed 7 bases, J shed 6 bases, and the junction held 5 bases outside the gene matches. CDR1 and CDR2 (germline): SQVTM, ANQGSEA. The length of the CDR3 is 12 residues. The CDR3: CSADRVRNEQFF. The DNA of the CDR3 is TGCAGCGCGGACAGGGTGCGCAATGAGCAGTTCTTC.

The genes are TRBV29-1 and TRBJ1-1; D possibly corresponds to TRBD1 (5 bases). The V end lost 2 bases, the J end lost 5 bases, and 15 bases lay between the germline ends. From germline, CDR1 is SQVTM and CDR2 ANQGSEA. The CDR3 sequence is 14 residues long. The CDR3: CSVELDTIVTEAFF. The CDR3 DNA reads TGCAGCGTTGAATTGGACACGATCGTGACTGAAGCTTTCTTT.

CDR3 nucleotides: TGTGCCAGCAGCAGCGCCGGGACTAGCGGGGGGGCCGCGGATACGCAGTATTTT. Encoded protein: CASSSAGTSGGAADTQYF. J is TRBJ2-3 and V is TRBV7-2; TRBD2 agrees at 16 bases. In germline, CDR1 is SGHTA, CDR2 FQGNSA. After removal of 5 bases from V and 6 bases from J, the junction contained 11 bases not matched to a gene. This CDR3 comprises 18 residues.

The rearrangement uses TRBV6-6 and TRBJ1-1; D unclear. Per the germline V gene, CDR1 is MNHNY and CDR2 is SVGAGI (reference sequence). This CDR3 is 11 amino acids long. V was trimmed by 0 bases and J by 4 bases, leaving 0 bases between them. The CDR3 sequence: CASSYSTEAFF. The CDR3 DNA reads as TGTGCCAGCAGTTACTCCACTGAAGCTTTCTTT.

J is TRBJ1-2 and V is TRBV30; D is unresolved. The CDR3 consists of 14 residues. Trimming removed 0 bases at V and 2 bases at J, with 10 bases between. Germline V lookup: CDR1 GTSNPN, CDR2 SVGIG (reference sequence). This chain's CDR3 is CAWSVRTVNYGYTF. CDR3 sequence (DNA): TGTGCCTGGAGTGTACGGACCGTAAACTATGGCTACACCTTC. Full variable domain (missing parts from reference TRBV30 and TRBJ1-2): SQTIHQWPATLVQPVGSPLSLECTVEGTSNPNLYWYRQAAGRGLQLLFYSVGIGQISSEVPQNLSASRPQDRQFILSSKKLLLSDSGFYLCAWSVRTVNYGYTFGSGTRLTVV.

The genes are TRBV5-6 and TRBJ1-6; 10 bases line up with TRBD1. The CDR3 length is 16 residues. CDR1 and CDR2 from the germline V gene are SGHDT and YYEEEE. V was clipped by 0 bases and J by 7 bases; unmatched bases: 4. CDR3 residues: CASSLGQGAGNSPLHF. CDR3 nucleotides: TGTGCCAGCAGCTTGGGACAGGGGGCTGGAAATTCACCCCTCCACTTT.

The chain uses TRBV5-1 and TRBJ2-2, with 10 bases aligning to TRBD1. This CDR3 has 17 amino acids. After removal of 6 bases from V and 4 bases from J, the junction contained 12 bases not matched to a gene. Germline V CDR1 and CDR2: SGHRS, YFSETQ. In DNA, the CDR3 is TGCGCCAGCACCCGAAGACCGGGACAGGGGAGCACCGGGGAGCTGTTTTTT. Its translation: CASTRRPGQGSTGELFF.

The chain joins TRBV9 to TRBJ2-7; 7 bases fit TRBD1. Germline V gene sequence: CDR1 SGDLS, CDR2 YYNGEE. CDR3 length equals 14 residues. Germline trimming cut 1 base from V and 0 bases from J; bases unmatched to any gene: 1. CDR3 amino acids: CASSVRDSSYEQYF. CDR3 DNA sequence: TGTGCCAGCAGCGTACGGGACAGCTCCTACGAGCAGTACTTC.

The V call is TRBV29-1, the J call TRBJ1-2; a weak D match, TRBD1 (5 bases). Per germline, CDR1 SQVTM and CDR2 ANQGSEA. The CDR3 totals 13 residues. V dropped 7 bases and J dropped 5 bases, with 17 bases sitting between them. The CDR3 nucleotides read TGCAGCGCCGCGGAAGGGGTAGGATATGGCTACACCTTC. As protein: CSAAEGVGYGYTF.